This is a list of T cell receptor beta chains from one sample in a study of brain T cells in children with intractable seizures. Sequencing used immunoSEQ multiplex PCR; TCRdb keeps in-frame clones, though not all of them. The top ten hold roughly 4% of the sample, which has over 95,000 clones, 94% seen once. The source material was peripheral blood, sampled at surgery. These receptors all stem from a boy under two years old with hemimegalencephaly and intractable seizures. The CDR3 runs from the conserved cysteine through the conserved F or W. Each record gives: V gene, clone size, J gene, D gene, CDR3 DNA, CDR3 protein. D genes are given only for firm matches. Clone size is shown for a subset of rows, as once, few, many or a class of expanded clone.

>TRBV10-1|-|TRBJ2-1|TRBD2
TGCGCCAGCACCCCGGGACTAGCGGGAGGGCCTGAGGAGCAGTTCTTC
CASTPGLAGGPEEQFF
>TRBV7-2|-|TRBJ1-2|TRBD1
TGTGCCAGCAACAATCAGACAGGGGGGATTTATGGCTACACCTTC
CASNNQTGGIYGYTF
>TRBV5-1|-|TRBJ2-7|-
TGCGCCAGCAGCTTGATGACAAGCTCCTACGAGCAGTACTTC
CASSLMTSSYEQYF
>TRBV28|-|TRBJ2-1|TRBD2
TGTGCCAGCAGTTTATTTGGCGGGAGTCCCGGTGAGCAGTTCTTC
CASSLFGGSPGEQFF
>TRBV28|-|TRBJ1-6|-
TGTGCCAGCAGTCTCCCCGGGACACAATATAATTCACCCCTCCACTTT
CASSLPGTQYNSPLHF
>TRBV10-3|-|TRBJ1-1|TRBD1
TGTGCCATCGAATCGTACGGTCCGGACAGGGAAGCTTTCTTT
CAIESYGPDREAFF
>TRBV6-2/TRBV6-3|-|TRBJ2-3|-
TGTGCCAGCAGTTACTTTGGGGATACGCAGTATTTT
CASSYFGDTQYF
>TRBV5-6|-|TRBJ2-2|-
TGTGCCAGCAGCTTGCGTCTCAGCGGAGGGGTAACCGGGGAGCTGTTTTTT
CASSLRLSGGVTGELFF
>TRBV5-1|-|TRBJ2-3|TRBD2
TGCGCCAGCACCCATTCGGGGACTAACACAGATACGCAGTATTTT
CASTHSGTNTDTQYF
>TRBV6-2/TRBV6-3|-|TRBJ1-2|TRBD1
TGTGCCAGCAGTCTGACAGGGCAACCCGATTATGGCTACACCTTC
CASSLTGQPDYGYTF
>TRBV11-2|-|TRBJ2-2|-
TGTGCCAGCAGCTTCCAGGAGCTGTTTTTT
CASSFQELFF
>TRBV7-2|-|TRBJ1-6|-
TGTGCCAGCAGCTTACTAACTTCCAATTCACCCCTCCACTTT
CASSLLTSNSPLHF
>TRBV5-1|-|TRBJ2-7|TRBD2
TGCGCCAGCGGGAGTAGCGGGAGCTCCTACGAGCAGTACTTC
CASGSSGSSYEQYF
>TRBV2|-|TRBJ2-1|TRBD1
TGTGCCAGCACCGGGACAGGGTTGTACAATGAGCAGTTCTTC
CASTGTGLYNEQFF
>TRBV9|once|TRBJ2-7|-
TGTGCCAGCAGCGTAGGCTCGGGAATGGTGGACGAGCAGTACTTC
CASSVGSGMVDEQYF
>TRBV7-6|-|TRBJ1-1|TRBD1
TGTGCCAGCAGCTTAGGGTCTGGGGACAGGGCGTTCTCTGAAGCTTTCTTT
CASSLGSGDRAFSEAFF
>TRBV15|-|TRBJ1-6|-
TGTGCCACCAGCATATTCCCGGCCGTCGACGACAGGATGGATTCACCCCTCCACTTT
CATSIFPAVDDRMDSPLHF
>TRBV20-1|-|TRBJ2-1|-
TGCAGTGCTAGTAAATTTGACTCAAAGTTCTTC
CSASKFDSKFF
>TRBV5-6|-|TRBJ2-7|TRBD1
TGTGCCAGCAGTTGGTCAGGGGGCTCCTACGAGCAGTACTTC
CASSWSGGSYEQYF
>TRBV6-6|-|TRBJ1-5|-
TGTGCCAGCAGTCACACGAGGACGGTAGATAGCAATCAGCCCCAGCATTTT
CASSHTRTVDSNQPQHF